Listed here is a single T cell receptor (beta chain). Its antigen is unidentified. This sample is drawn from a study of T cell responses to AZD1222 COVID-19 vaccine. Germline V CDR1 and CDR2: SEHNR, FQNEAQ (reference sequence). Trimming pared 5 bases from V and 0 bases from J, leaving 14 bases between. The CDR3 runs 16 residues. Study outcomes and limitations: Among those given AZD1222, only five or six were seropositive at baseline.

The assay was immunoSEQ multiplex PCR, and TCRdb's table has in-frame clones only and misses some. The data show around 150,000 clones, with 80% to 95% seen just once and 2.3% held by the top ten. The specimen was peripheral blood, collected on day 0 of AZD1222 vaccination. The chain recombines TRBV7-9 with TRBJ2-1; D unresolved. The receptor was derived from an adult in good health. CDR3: CASSLRRVSSYNEQFF. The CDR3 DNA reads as TGTGCCAGCAGCCTAAGACGGGTTAGCTCCTACAATGAGCAGTTCTTC.